The 30 T cell receptor beta chains below were found in one sample sequenced in a study of regulatory T cells in long-lasting Graves disease. Construction of TCR beta libraries relied on iRepertoire HTBI primers and on Arm-PCR targeting CDR3 regions. TCRdb itself ran the multiplex PCR reads through MiXCR, one entry per CDR3 protein. The table lists around 500,000 distinct CDR3 sequences, roughly 12% of them singletons. Stated time point: newly diagnosed GD, antithyroid drugs for less than 3 months. From RNA extracted from PBMCs, the TCR library was made. This sample also belongs to another study, concerning T cells in Graves' hyperthyroidism and ophthalmopathy.

The sample consisted of peripheral blood mononuclear cells (PBMCs), taken at new diagnosis, from a patient treated with antithyroid drugs. These receptors came from a man aged 25 to 40 with Graves disease.

In its sample, this clonotype was seen many times. V and J are TRBV29-1 and TRBJ2-1, with no clear D. Germline CDR1 and CDR2: SQVTM and ANQGSEA. This CDR3 region has 15 residues. Deletions cut 3 bases from V and 0 bases from J, with 12 bases between. This chain's CDR3 is CSVDSGRSSYNEQFF. Written as DNA, the CDR3 is TGCAGCGTTGACTCGGGTCGGAGCTCCTACAATGAGCAGTTCTTC.

This clonotype was picked up a small number of times. The chain combines TRBV6-2 or TRBV6-3 with TRBJ1-5; a weak D match, TRBD1 (5 bases). The CDR3 extends over 15 amino acids. The ends were cut back, 5 bases at V and 4 bases at J, with 15 bases in the middle. Germline V lookup: CDR1 MNHEY, CDR2 SVGEGT. The CDR3 spells CASSRLTGGNQPQHF. CDR3 coding DNA: TGTGCCAGCAGTCGCCTCACAGGAGGAAATCAGCCCCAGCATTTT.

This chain connects TRBV7-3 to TRBJ2-2; 9 bases are shared with TRBD2. J was trimmed by 5 bases and V by 1 base; bases with no gene match: 8. This CDR3 is built from 17 residues. Germline V gene lookup returns CDR1 SGHTA and CDR2 FQGTGA. The CDR3 nucleotides are TGTGCCAGCAGCTTAAGTATGCGGACTAGCGAGACCGGGGAGCTGTTTTTT. Its protein is CASSLSMRTSETGELFF.

Many counts were recorded for this clonotype. Sequence at one end of the junction differs from germline and may be a read error. The rearrangement joins TRBV5-1 to TRBJ2-1; D gene unclear. The CDR3 has 13 amino acids. CDR1 is SGHRS, CDR2 YFSETQ, per germline. The CDR3 region is CASSLSQNNEQFF. Here the CDR3 DNA reads TGTGCCAGCAGTTTAAGCCAAAACAATGAGCAGTTCTTC. Drawing the rest from reference TRBV5-1 and TRBJ2-1, the complete variable domain is KAGVTQTPRYLIKTRGQQVTLSCSPISGHRSVSWYQQTPGQGLQFLFEYFSETQRNKGNFPGRFSGRQFSNSRSEMNVSTLELGDSALYLCASSLSQNNEQFFGPGTRLTVL.

This clonotype showed up just a few times. This chain joins TRBV20-1 and TRBJ2-2, with 9 bases matching TRBD2. V shed 0 bases and J 7 bases; nucleotides not matched to a gene: 6. The CDR3 length is 15 residues. Germline CDR1 and CDR2: DFQATT and SNEGSKA (reference sequence). The CDR3 coding sequence is TGCAGTGCTAGAGAGGGCGGGAGGGAAAACGGGGAGCTGTTTTTT. Translating it yields CSAREGGRENGELFF.

V gene TRBV6-1 combines with J gene TRBJ2-2; possible D gene TRBD1, 5 bases. CDR1 and CDR2 from the germline V gene are MNHNS and SASEGT. The V end was cut by 6 bases, the J end by 6 bases, with 11 bases between. CDR3 size: 13 residues. DNA of the CDR3: TGTGCCAGCAGGGCCAGGGAATCCGGGGAGCTGTTTTTT. Its protein is CASRARESGELFF.

This clonotype was seen once. A much more abundant neighbour one base away suggests this may be a read error. V usage is TRBV7-9 and J usage is TRBJ2-7, with D tentatively TRBD1 (5 bases). Per germline, CDR1 SEHNR and CDR2 FQNEAQ (reference sequence). This CDR3 is 16 amino acids long. The CDR3, as DNA: TGTGCCAGCAGCCCCCCCTGGGGCGCAAGATCCTACGAGCAGCACTTC. This gives the protein CASSPPWGARSYEQHF.

The chain combines TRBV28 with TRBJ1-2; the match to TRBD1 covers 7 bases. The V gene's germline CDR1 is MDHEN and CDR2 SYDVKM. CDR3 length: 15 residues. The junction had 12 bases not matched to a gene; V was cut back by 8 bases and J by 3 bases. The CDR3, as DNA: TGTGCCAGCGGGGCCGCAGGGGGATGGCACTATGGCTACACCTTC. This encodes CASGAAGGWHYGYTF.

To note about this clonotype: This clone may be a read error of a much larger clone one base away. The chain recombines TRBV2 with TRBJ2-7; 11 positions match TRBD2. The CDR3 spans 16 residues. The germline gives CDR1 SNHLY, CDR2 FYNNEI. DNA of the CDR3: TGTGCCAGCGGGGGGTTTAGCGGGAGGGTTGGCTACGAGCGGTACTTC. Translation gives CASGGFSGRVGYERYF.

This clonotype was counted at least ten times. The rearrangement links TRBV5-1 to TRBJ2-7; 9 bases match TRBD1. With V trimmed by 7 bases and J by 4 bases, 9 bases remained unmatched. The CDR3 runs to 14 residues. The germline V gene encodes CDR1 SGHRS and CDR2 YFSETQ. CDR3 residues: CASGDDRGRYEQYF. CDR3 DNA: TGCGCCAGCGGCGACGACAGGGGGAGGTACGAGCAGTACTTC.

A few counts support this clonotype. J is TRBJ2-2 and V is TRBV20-1; 7 bases fit TRBD1. This CDR3 has 19 residues. The ends lost 1 base at V and 0 bases at J; junction bases unmatched: 14. CDR1 DFQATT and CDR2 SNEGSKA come from the germline V gene (reference sequence). For the CDR3, the DNA is TGCAGTGCTAGAGTCAAGAGCCCGACAGGGAGTACGAACACCGGGGAGCTGTTTTTT. Protein sequence: CSARVKSPTGSTNTGELFF.

With respect to this clonotype: A read error is possible here, since a much larger clone lies one base away. The CDR3 region is CASSILAEGLDEQFF. CDR3 coding DNA: TGTGCCAGCAGTATACTAGCGGAAGGGCTCGATGAGCAGTTCTTC. The rearrangement links TRBV6-1 to TRBJ2-1, with 8 positions matching TRBD2. Trimming removed 5 bases from V and 8 bases from J; junction bases left unmatched: 11. CDR1 MNHNS and CDR2 SASEGT come from the germline V gene. The CDR3 is made up of 15 amino acids.

With respect to this clonotype: A far larger clone is one nucleotide away, so this likely arose from a read error. The chain is built from TRBV6-1 and TRBJ2-5; 8 nucleotides align to TRBD2. Germline CDR1 and CDR2: MNHNS and SASEGT. The CDR3 is 15 amino acids. V gave up 5 bases and J gave up 3 bases; unmatched junction bases: 8. CDR3 in DNA: TGTGCCAGCAGTAACTTCCAGCGGGAGAAAGAGACCCAGTACTTC. Its translation is CASSNFQREKETQYF.

In this sample, this clonotype turned up many times. The chain combines TRBV3-1 with TRBJ1-3; 8 nucleotides agree with TRBD1. The germline V gene has CDR1 LGHDT and CDR2 YNNKEL (reference sequence). V lost 10 bases and J lost 0; bases outside the gene matches: 14. There are 17 residues in the CDR3. CDR3 amino acids: CATTRGVGTGSGNTIYF. CDR3 bases: TGTGCCACCACACGGGGGGTCGGGACAGGCTCTGGAAACACCATATATTTT.

CDR3 residues: CATKGIANTGELFF. The CDR3 region has the DNA TGTGCCACCAAGGGGATCGCGAACACCGGGGAGCTGTTTTTT. The chain links TRBV24-1 to TRBJ2-2, with TRBD1 as a possible D gene (5 bases). The CDR3 covers 14 residues. Germline CDR1 reads KGHDR; CDR2 reads SFDVKD. Trimming pared 8 bases from V and 0 bases from J, leaving 9 bases between.

The table lists this clonotype with many counts. The V call is TRBV30, the J call TRBJ1-5; D unclear. CDR3 size: 13 residues. V was pared by 2 bases and J by 4 bases, with 9 bases between. Germline-derived CDR1 and CDR2 are GTSNPN and SVGIG (reference sequence). CDR3 sequence reads: CAWSSSVNQPQHF. CDR3 DNA sequence: TGTGCCTGGAGTTCGTCAGTTAATCAGCCCCAGCATTTT. Full variable domain (rest looked up from reference TRBV30 and TRBJ1-5): SQTIHQWPATLVQPVGSPLSLECTVEGTSNPNLYWYRQAAGRGLQLLFYSVGIGQISSEVPQNLSASRPQDRQFILSSKKLLLSDSGFYLCAWSSSVNQPQHFGDGTRLSIL.

The table lists this clonotype with many counts. The chain has TRBV7-2 and TRBJ1-3; D remains unclear. There are 14 residues in the CDR3. Germline loops: CDR1 SGHTA, CDR2 FQGNSA. V was shortened by 5 bases and J by 7 bases, with 15 bases between the two germline ends. The CDR3 nucleotides are TGTGCCAGCAGCCCCGTCAATGGGAGGAACACCATATATTTT. Its translation is CASSPVNGRNTIYF.

In the case of this clonotype: Being one base from a much bigger clone, this may be a read error. The rearrangement uses TRBV12-3 or TRBV12-4 and TRBJ2-1; D is unclear. CDR3 length equals 12 residues. V lost 5 bases and J lost 7, with 9 bases in between. CDR3 loop: CASSEERNEQFF. CDR3 coding DNA: TGTGCCAGCAGTGAGGAGCGAAATGAGCAGTTCTTC.

The rearrangement joins TRBV19 to TRBJ1-2; D is possibly TRBD1 (5 bases). The CDR3 runs to 15 residues. The ends were cut back, 5 bases at V and 4 bases at J, with 17 bases in the middle. Germline V gene sequence: CDR1 LNHDA, CDR2 SQIVND (reference sequence). CDR3 region: CASSYAGTVSYGYTF. DNA for the CDR3: TGTGCCAGTAGTTATGCCGGGACCGTATCCTATGGCTACACCTTC.

Ten or more counts support this clonotype. The chain is built from TRBV12-3 or TRBV12-4 and TRBJ2-1; 12 bases line up with TRBD2. The CDR3 totals 16 residues. With V trimmed by 2 bases and J by 7 bases, 6 bases remained unmatched. CDR3 amino acids: CASSLLLAGGQNEQFF. CDR3 nucleotide sequence: TGTGCCAGCAGTTTACTTCTAGCGGGAGGGCAAAATGAGCAGTTCTTC.

This clonotype was seen repeatedly, ten times or more. The chain combines TRBV16 with TRBJ2-7; D unresolved. V was pared by 0 bases and J by 2 bases, with 8 bases between. The CDR3 loop spans 14 amino acids. Per germline, CDR1 KGHSY and CDR2 FQNENV. The CDR3 DNA reads TGTGCCAGCAGCCAATCCGTCAGGCCCTACGAGCAGTACTTC. Protein sequence: CASSQSVRPYEQYF.

Ten or more counts support this clonotype. The chain is built from TRBV20-1 and TRBJ2-7; 10 positions match TRBD2. The CDR3 consists of 17 residues. The J segment lost 3 bases and the V segment lost 5 bases, leaving 16 bases of the junction unmatched. Germline lookup yields CDR1 DFQATT and CDR2 SNEGSKA (reference sequence). The CDR3 protein is CSAGSGLASLFNYEQYF. Here the CDR3 DNA reads TGCAGTGCTGGCTCGGGACTAGCGAGCCTTTTTAACTACGAGCAGTACTTC.

The rearrangement uses TRBV6-5 and TRBJ2-7; possibly TRBD1 for D (6 bases). The germline CDR1 and CDR2 sequences are MNHEY and SVGAGI. V dropped 2 bases and J dropped 3 bases, with 14 bases sitting between them. The CDR3 sequence is 15 residues long. The CDR3 sequence: CASSYLRTAHYEQYF. In DNA, the CDR3 is TGTGCCAGCAGTTACCTACGGACAGCCCACTACGAGCAGTACTTC.

The rearrangement links TRBV6-5 to TRBJ1-6, with 7 bases aligning to TRBD1. There are 16 residues in the CDR3. Germline CDR1 reads MNHEY; CDR2 reads SVGAGI. V shed 0 bases and J 11 bases; nucleotides not matched to a gene: 10. The CDR3 protein is CASSYSPHRGAAPLHF. The CDR3 coding sequence is TGTGCCAGCAGTTACTCGCCCCACAGGGGAGCGGCACCCCTCCACTTT.

V is TRBV9 and J is TRBJ2-7; possible D gene TRBD2, 6 bases. This CDR3 is built from 17 residues. The germline V gene has CDR1 SGDLS and CDR2 YYNGEE. V shed 3 bases and J shed 4 bases, with 23 bases lying between them. CDR3 loop: CASSAVWRAEYAYEQYF. The CDR3 DNA reads as TGTGCCAGCAGCGCCGTATGGAGGGCCGAATATGCGTACGAGCAGTACTTC.

This clonotype was recorded many times. The rearrangement joins TRBV9 to TRBJ2-3; tentatively, D is TRBD1 (5 bases). Germline V gene data show CDR1 as SGDLS and CDR2 as YYNGEE. V lost 4 bases and J lost 6, with 18 bases in between. The CDR3 extends over 15 amino acids. The CDR3 is CASSPTAWGSDTQYF. In nucleotides, the CDR3 is TGTGCCAGCAGCCCGACAGCTTGGGGCTCCGATACGCAGTATTTT.

This clonotype was observed at least ten times. The chain links TRBV24-1 to TRBJ1-1; no definite D call. CDR1 is KGHDR, CDR2 SFDVKD, per germline. V lost 7 bases and J lost 0, with 14 bases in between. CDR3 size: 15 residues. CDR3: CATRSSVGLNTEAFF. CDR3 DNA: TGTGCCACCAGGAGTAGTGTTGGCCTGAACACTGAAGCTTTCTTT.

This clonotype appeared many times. V usage is TRBV6-1 and J usage is TRBJ2-7; D perhaps matches TRBD1 (6 bases). Between the trimmed V and J ends, which lost 6 bases and 7 bases, there was a span of 10 bases. The CDR3 totals 11 residues. CDR1 is MNHNS and CDR2 is SASEGT in the germline V gene. In DNA form, the CDR3 reads TGTGCCAGCAGACCCGACAGGGAGCAGTACTTC. Its protein is CASRPDREQYF.

This clonotype showed up just a few times. V usage is TRBV7-6 and J usage is TRBJ1-1, with a possible D match to TRBD1 (5 bases). The CDR3 has 13 amino acids. In germline, CDR1 is SGHVS, CDR2 FNYEAQ. The germline V and J ends were trimmed by 5 bases and 8 bases, with 15 bases remaining between them. The CDR3 DNA reads as TGTGCCAGCAGCACCCGTGCAGGGCACGAAGCTTTCTTT. Amino acids: CASSTRAGHEAFF.

Worth noting for this clonotype: The germline gene is not matched at one end of the junction; a read error may be the cause. The V call is TRBV2, the J call TRBJ2-7; 8 nucleotides line up with TRBD2. From germline, CDR1 is SNHLY and CDR2 FYNNEI. The CDR3 consists of 17 residues. The CDR3 spells CASRLGPWTSTSYEQYF. The CDR3 DNA reads as TGCGCCAGCAGACTAGGTCCCTGGACTAGCACGTCCTACGAGCAGTACTTC.